A single T cell receptor (beta chain) is shown here with its context. This sample was included in a study of T cell changes during pregnancy in multiple sclerosis. The repertoire was sequenced with immunoSEQ multiplex PCR; TCRdb's copy has only in-frame clones and lacks some. The sample holds 61,000 or so clones, approximately 92% seen once. Per the germline V gene, CDR1 is SGHTA and CDR2 is FQGNSA. The CDR3 totals 15 residues. The V gene end was trimmed by 5 bases and the J gene end by 7 bases; junction bases not matched to a gene: 5. Sequenced material: CD4+ T cells from peripheral blood mononuclear cells, taken before pregnancy. The chain joins TRBV7-2 to TRBJ2-1; 13 bases align to TRBD2. The receptor was derived from a female donor with multiple sclerosis, enrolled in a pregnancy study. The CDR3 nucleotides read TGTGCCAGCAGCGCACTAGCGGGAGGGAGGAATGAGCAGTTCTTC. Translated, it gives CASSALAGGRNEQFF.